This T cell receptor (beta chain) was observed in a study of tissue T cells after allogeneic stem cell transplantation. In the study overall: Enrolled prospectively were adult allogeneic hematopoietic cell transplant recipients whose graft-versus-host disease was steroid-refractory. Gastrointestinal graft-versus-host disease was present in all patients, each treated with several therapy lines.

With respect to this clone: Its cognate antigen is unknown.

Study results and limitations: Motif-based clustering found tissue-specific repertoire signatures shared across patients, though few clones were shared. Anatomically similar tissues had similar TCR repertoires within each patient.

The method was immunoSEQ multiplex PCR; TCRdb's version includes in-frame clones alone and lacks a portion of them. The table lists about 42,000 clones, roughly 92% of them singletons. Specimen: blood, collected before transplantation. This TCR was recovered from a woman between 40 and 69 years old who later had graft-versus-host disease after an allogeneic stem cell transplant.

This chain's CDR3 is CSVVERQMNTEAFF. DNA for the CDR3: TGCAGCGTTGTTGAAAGACAGATGAACACTGAAGCTTTCTTT. The chain employs TRBV29-1 and TRBJ1-1; TRBD1 is a possible D gene (5 bases). V lost 4 bases and J lost 0, with 12 bases in between. The CDR3 totals 14 residues. Germline values: CDR1 SQVTM, CDR2 ANQGSEA.